The present TCR beta chain was sequenced within a study of Ad26.COV2.S vaccination and SARS-CoV-2 variants. General observations from the study: Similar non-spike TCR breadth was observed in recipients of vaccine and of placebo.

Sequenced by immunoSEQ multiplex PCR; TCRdb stores in-frame clones only, minus some. In the table there are roughly 680,000 clones, 80% to 90% of which are singletons. Treatment: roughly 18 received Ad26.COV2.S at low or high dose, single or two shots; a few received placebo; per-sample allocation not given. After the first vaccine or placebo injection, samples were drawn on day 63. This clone is a singleton in its sample. The antigen remains undetermined. The V gene end was trimmed by 0 bases and the J gene end by 7 bases; junction bases not matched to a gene: 3. The CDR3 is 15 residues long. Germline loops: CDR1 MNHEY, CDR2 SVGAGI.

The rearrangement joins TRBV6-5 to TRBJ2-3, with 11 bases aligning to TRBD2. The specimen comprised peripheral blood, sampled in a trial of Ad26.COV2.S vaccine versus placebo. This clonotype originated in a person aged 18-60 years who received the Ad26.COV2.S COVID-19 vaccine or a placebo. CDR3 DNA sequence: TGTGCCAGCAGTTACTCGGCTAGCGGGGGGAATACGCAGTATTTT. Its protein is CASSYSASGGNTQYF.